A selection of T cell receptor beta chains follows, all from one sample in a study of T cell responses to AZD1222 COVID-19 vaccine. This table comes from immunoSEQ multiplex PCR, and its TCRdb copy is limited to in-frame clones, with some not included. The data show some 150,000 clones, around 88% seen once. Here the sequenced sample was peripheral blood, taken on day 0 of AZD1222 vaccination. The origin of the receptors is an adult in good health. The CDR3 runs from the conserved cysteine through the conserved F or W. The D gene is left open where the match is weak. Not every row has a clone size; where given, it reads once, few, many or a size class.

>NA|19|NA|TRBJ1-1|TRBV6-1
CASSVFEIGQGKVVPEAFF
TGTGCCAGCAGTGTATTCGAGATAGGTCAGGGTAAAGTCGTACCTGAAGCTTTCTTT
>NA|16|TRBD2|TRBJ2-1|TRBV6-2/TRBV6-3
CASSYGLAGVHNEQFF
TGTGCCAGCAGTTACGGGCTAGCGGGAGTCCACAATGAGCAGTTCTTC
>NA|14|TRBD1|TRBJ2-7|TRBV7-2
CASSAYRGRYEQYF
TGTGCCAGCAGCGCGTACAGGGGGCGGTACGAGCAGTACTTC
>NA|13|NA|TRBJ1-1|TRBV12-3/TRBV12-4
CASSPGRNTEAFF
TGTGCCAGCAGTCCTGGACGGAACACTGAAGCTTTCTTT
>NA|14|TRBD1|TRBJ1-1|TRBV27
CASSTGQGATEAFF
TGTGCCAGCAGTACAGGACAGGGGGCCACTGAAGCTTTCTTT
>NA|15|TRBD2|TRBJ2-7|TRBV18
CASSQGLAATYEQYF
TGTGCCAGCTCACAAGGACTAGCGGCTACCTACGAGCAGTACTTC
>few|16|TRBD2|TRBJ2-1|TRBV7-9
CASSLEGAGGTGEQFF
TGTGCCAGCAGCTTAGAAGGAGCGGGAGGGACGGGTGAGCAGTTCTTC
>NA|15|NA|TRBJ1-2|TRBV4-3
CASSLIGRVDYGYTF
TGCGCCAGCAGCCTCATTGGCAGGGTTGACTATGGCTACACCTTC
>once|15|NA|TRBJ1-3|TRBV7-9
CASSFRGQPLNTIYF
TGTGCCAGCAGCTTTCGAGGGCAGCCCCTAAACACCATATATTTT
>NA|16|TRBD2|TRBJ2-1|TRBV11-3
CASSLASGRLYNEQFF
TGTGCCAGCAGCTTAGCGAGCGGGAGACTCTACAATGAGCAGTTCTTC
>once|14|NA|TRBJ1-2|TRBV18
CASSPPPGDYGYTF
TGTGCCAGCTCACCACCACCTGGGGACTATGGCTACACCTTC
>few|15|NA|TRBJ2-6|TRBV9
CASSVGTLGANVLTF
TGTGCCAGCAGCGTAGGTACTCTCGGGGCCAACGTCCTGACTTTC
>NA|15|TRBD1|TRBJ1-5|TRBV28
CASSIIQGVNQPQHF
TGTGCCAGCAGTATTATTCAGGGGGTAAACCAGCCCCAGCATTTT
>NA|16|NA|TRBJ1-2|TRBV10-3
CAISPRQTRFNYGYTF
TGTGCCATCAGTCCAAGGCAGACTAGATTTAACTATGGCTACACCTTC
>NA|17|TRBD2|TRBJ2-3|TRBV5-1
CASSFSRLAGVPDTQYF
TGCGCCAGCAGCTTTTCTAGACTAGCGGGAGTTCCAGATACGCAGTATTTT
>NA|14|NA|TRBJ2-7|TRBV5-4
CASSLGGGTYEQYF
TGTGCCAGCAGCTTGGGCGGCGGAACCTACGAGCAGTACTTC
>NA|12|NA|TRBJ2-5|TRBV29-1
CSGGHVGETQYF
TGCAGCGGGGGTCATGTAGGAGAGACCCAGTACTTC
>NA|15|TRBD1|TRBJ2-2|TRBV24-1
CATSDDRVHTGELFF
TGTGCCACCAGTGATGACAGGGTCCACACCGGGGAGCTGTTTTTT
>NA|13|TRBD1|TRBJ1-2|TRBV7-2
CASSSTGIYGYTF
TGTGCCAGCAGCTCGACAGGGATCTATGGCTACACCTTC
>NA|14|NA|TRBJ1-2|TRBV28
CASKRGGLGYGYTF
TGTGCCAGCAAACGAGGTGGCCTGGGCTATGGCTACACCTTC
>NA|13|NA|TRBJ2-7|TRBV5-4
CASSLGGPGEQYF
TGTGCCAGCAGCTTGGGCGGGCCAGGTGAGCAGTACTTC
>NA|14|TRBD1|TRBJ2-5|TRBV6-2/TRBV6-3
CASSGTGAQGTQYF
TGTGCCAGCAGTGGAACAGGGGCTCAAGGGACCCAGTACTTC
>NA|15|NA|TRBJ1-4|TRBV9
CASSVEAALEGKLFF
TGTGCCAGCAGCGTAGAAGCGGCCCTCGAAGGAAAACTGTTTTTT
>NA|13|NA|TRBJ1-5|TRBV27
CASGVLAEKPQHF
TGTGCCAGCGGAGTGTTAGCCGAAAAGCCCCAGCATTTT
>NA|12|NA|TRBJ2-7|TRBV7-9
CASSLSSYEQYF
TGTGCCAGCAGTCTATCGTCCTACGAGCAGTACTTC
>NA|17|TRBD2|TRBJ2-3|TRBV7-6
CASSKGLAGSATDTQYF
TGTGCCAGCAGCAAGGGACTAGCGGGGTCGGCTACAGATACGCAGTATTTT
>few|14|TRBD1|TRBJ2-7|TRBV7-2
CASRRGQGAYEQYF
TGTGCCAGCAGGAGAGGACAGGGGGCCTACGAGCAGTACTTC
>NA|13|NA|TRBJ2-1|TRBV11-2
CASSLDGDFEQFF
TGTGCCAGCAGCTTAGATGGAGATTTTGAGCAGTTCTTC
>NA|15|TRBD2|TRBJ2-3|TRBV5-4
CASSLRTGGADTQYF
TGTGCCAGCAGCTTGAGGACGGGAGGAGCAGATACGCAGTATTTT
>NA|14|NA|TRBJ2-2|TRBV27
CASATGFGTGELFF
TGTGCCAGCGCCACAGGGTTCGGCACCGGGGAGCTGTTTTTT
>NA|14|NA|TRBJ2-7|TRBV29-1
CSVELGEVPHEQYF
TGCAGCGTTGAATTGGGGGAGGTACCCCACGAGCAGTACTTC
>NA|13|NA|TRBJ2-7|TRBV5-1
CASSFETGDEQYF
TGCGCCAGCAGCTTCGAGACTGGCGACGAGCAGTACTTC
>NA|14|NA|TRBJ1-5|TRBV19
CASSTTGLGQPQHF
TGTGCCAGTAGTACCACAGGGTTAGGGCAGCCCCAGCATTTT
>NA|13|NA|TRBJ2-7|TRBV19
CASSTQQTYEQYF
TGTGCCAGTAGTACGCAGCAGACCTACGAGCAGTACTTC
>NA|14|NA|TRBJ2-2|TRBV9
CASSPDPSTGELFF
TGTGCCAGCAGCCCCGACCCGAGCACCGGGGAGCTGTTTTTT